The next 15 T cell receptor beta chains were all read from a single sample in a study of Ad26.COV2.S vaccination and SARS-CoV-2 variants. Assay used: immunoSEQ multiplex PCR; TCRdb lists only in-frame clones, some missing. The table lists about 370,000 clones, about nine tenths of them singletons, with roughly 3% in the top ten. Treatment here: 15 to 20 received Ad26.COV2.S at low or high dose, single or two shots; 5 received placebo; per-sample allocation not given. Collection of the samples took place on day 63 after the first injection of vaccine or placebo. This sample comprised peripheral blood, obtained in a trial of Ad26.COV2.S vaccine versus placebo. The receptors were sampled from a person between 18 and 60 years old who received the Ad26.COV2.S COVID-19 vaccine or a placebo.

The rearrangement links TRBV21-1 to TRBJ1-2. TRBV21-1 is labeled a pseudogene. The CDR3 is 12 residues long. The CDR3 sequence: CARGTDPYGYTF. As DNA, the CDR3 is TGTGCCAGAGGGACCGACCCCTATGGCTACACCTTC.

The chain couples TRBV5-1 to TRBJ2-1; the D is unclear. The CDR3 spans 14 residues. Germline-derived CDR1 and CDR2 are SGHRS and YFSETQ. V was shortened by 1 base and J by 2 bases, with 7 bases between the two germline ends. This CDR3 is CASSLSTAYNEQFF. The CDR3 DNA sequence: TGCGCCAGCAGCTTGTCTACCGCCTACAATGAGCAGTTCTTC.

The chain's CDR3 is CASSAAGGTGDNSPLHF. Here the CDR3 DNA reads TGTGCCAGCAGTGCCGCGGGCGGGACAGGCGATAATTCACCCCTCCACTTT. V usage is TRBV6-1 and J usage is TRBJ1-6; 8 bases match TRBD1. V was clipped by 4 bases and J by 5 bases; unmatched bases: 10. The CDR3 is 17 amino acids. Germline V gives CDR1 MNHNS, CDR2 SASEGT.

This chain links TRBV2 with TRBJ1-6, with no clear D. This CDR3 region has 13 residues. The germline gives CDR1 SNHLY, CDR2 FYNNEI. V was cut by 5 bases and J by 9 bases, with 11 bases left in between. For the CDR3, the DNA is TGTGCCAGCAGTCGACTCCCGGGTTCACCCCTCCACTTT. This gives the protein CASSRLPGSPLHF. The full variable domain, rest sourced from reference TRBV2 and TRBJ1-6, is EPEVTQTPSHQVTQMGQEVILRCVPISNHLYFYWYRQILGQKVEFLVSFYNNEISEKSEIFDDQFSVERPDGSNFTLKIRSTKLEDSAMYFCASSRLPGSPLHFGNGTRLTVT.

CDR3 amino acids: CASSSRGSETQYF. In nucleotides, the CDR3 is TGTGCCAGCAGCTCCAGGGGGTCGGAGACCCAGTACTTC. The chain is built from TRBV7-9 and TRBJ2-5, with 7 bases lining up with TRBD1. The CDR3 totals 13 residues. J lost 5 bases, V lost 4 bases, and 4 bases had no gene match. The germline V gene encodes CDR1 SEHNR and CDR2 FQNEAQ (reference sequence).

The rearrangement joins TRBV27 to TRBJ1-5; 11 positions agree with TRBD1. Looked up from germline, CDR1 is MNHEY and CDR2 is SMNVEV (reference sequence). This CDR3 region has 16 residues. V shed 0 bases and J 7 bases; nucleotides not matched to a gene: 5. The CDR3 reads CASSLSWTGGGQPQHF. DNA of the CDR3: TGTGCCAGCAGTTTATCGTGGACAGGGGGCGGGCAGCCCCAGCATTTT.

V gene TRBV4-3 combines with J gene TRBJ2-3; D might be TRBD2 (6 bases). Germline CDR1 is LGHNA and CDR2 is YSLEER. This CDR3 spans 15 amino acids. The germline V and J ends were trimmed by 3 bases and 4 bases, with 14 bases remaining between them. The CDR3 spells CASSHQTRRADTQYF. As DNA, the CDR3 is TGCGCCAGCAGCCACCAGACTAGAAGAGCAGATACGCAGTATTTT.

The table lists this clone with a count of one. The chain uses TRBV30 and TRBJ2-7; 11 bases match TRBD2. Germline V gives CDR1 GTSNPN, CDR2 SVGIG (reference sequence). The trim removed 0 bases at V and 2 bases at J, leaving 3 bases unmatched. CDR3 length: 15 residues. The CDR3 sequence is CAWSVGLAGPYEQYF. The DNA of the CDR3 is TGTGCCTGGAGTGTCGGACTAGCGGGCCCCTACGAGCAGTACTTC.

The J gene is TRBJ2-5, the V gene TRBV6-5, with D possibly being TRBD1 (6 bases). Germline loops: CDR1 MNHEY, CDR2 SVGAGI. Trimming pared 2 bases from V and 4 bases from J, leaving 11 bases between. The CDR3 has 14 amino acids. CDR3 sequence: CASSYGAGVETQYF. The CDR3 region has the DNA TGTGCCAGCAGTTACGGGGCAGGGGTAGAGACCCAGTACTTC.

This clone was picked up one time. This chain joins TRBV4-1 and TRBJ1-1; the D is unclear. With 4 bases removed from V and 3 bases from J, the gap between germline ends came to 9 bases. Germline V gene lookup returns CDR1 MGHRA and CDR2 YSYEKL. The length of the CDR3 is 13 residues. CDR3 amino acids: CASSRAPHTEAFF. The DNA of the CDR3 is TGCGCCAGCAGCCGAGCCCCTCACACTGAAGCTTTCTTT.

This chain joins TRBV27 and TRBJ1-5; D possibly corresponds to TRBD1 (5 bases). The CDR3 runs to 14 residues. CDR1 is MNHEY and CDR2 is SMNVEV in the germline V gene (reference sequence). V lost 3 bases and J 1 base, leaving 7 bases between the germline ends. The CDR3 region is CASSLGGSNQPQHF. The CDR3 DNA reads as TGTGCCAGCAGTTTGGGGGGGAGCAATCAGCCCCAGCATTTT.

CDR3 in amino acids: CASSQDAGNSPLHF. CDR3 DNA: TGTGCCAGCAGCCAAGACGCGGGTAATTCACCCCTCCACTTT. The V and J genes are TRBV3-1 (or the pseudogene TRBV3-2) and TRBJ1-6; D is unresolved. CDR1 LGHDT and CDR2 YNNKEL come from the germline V gene (reference sequence). V lost 0 bases, J lost 6 bases, and 6 bases lay in between. The CDR3 loop spans 14 amino acids.

CDR3 region: CASSPKDRGDNEQFF. The CDR3 bases are TGTGCCAGCAGCCCCAAGGACAGGGGGGACAATGAGCAGTTCTTC. The chain couples TRBV11-1 to TRBJ2-1; 10 bases agree with TRBD1. Germline CDR1 SGHAT, CDR2 FQDESV (reference sequence). This CDR3 is built from 15 residues. The V gene end was trimmed by 5 bases and the J gene end by 5 bases; junction bases not matched to a gene: 6.

The rearrangement links TRBV4-1 to TRBJ2-5, with 15 bases fitting TRBD2. V trimming: 2 bases; J trimming: 5 bases; junction bases outside the gene matches: 3. The CDR3 sequence is 16 residues long. The germline CDR1 and CDR2 sequences are MGHRA and YSYEKL. The DNA for the CDR3 is TGCGCCAGCAGCCAATTTGGACTAGCGGGGGGGGAGACCCAGTACTTC. Its protein product is CASSQFGLAGGETQYF.

The rearrangement joins TRBV12-5 to TRBJ1-2; D is undetermined. The ends were cut back, 0 bases at V and 12 bases at J, with 8 bases in the middle. CDR1 and CDR2 (germline): LGHNT, FRNRAP. The CDR3 sequence is 11 residues long. CDR3 nucleotide sequence: TGTGCTAGTGGTTTGGTAAGCTTAAACACCTTC. Protein sequence: CASGLVSLNTF. Supplemented by reference TRBV12-5 and TRBJ1-2, the full variable domain reads DARVTQTPRHKVTEMGQEVTMRCQPILGHNTVFWYRQTMMQGLELLAYFRNRAPLDDSGMPKDRFSAEMPDATLATLKIQPSEPRDSAVYFCASGLVSLNTFGSGTRLTVV.